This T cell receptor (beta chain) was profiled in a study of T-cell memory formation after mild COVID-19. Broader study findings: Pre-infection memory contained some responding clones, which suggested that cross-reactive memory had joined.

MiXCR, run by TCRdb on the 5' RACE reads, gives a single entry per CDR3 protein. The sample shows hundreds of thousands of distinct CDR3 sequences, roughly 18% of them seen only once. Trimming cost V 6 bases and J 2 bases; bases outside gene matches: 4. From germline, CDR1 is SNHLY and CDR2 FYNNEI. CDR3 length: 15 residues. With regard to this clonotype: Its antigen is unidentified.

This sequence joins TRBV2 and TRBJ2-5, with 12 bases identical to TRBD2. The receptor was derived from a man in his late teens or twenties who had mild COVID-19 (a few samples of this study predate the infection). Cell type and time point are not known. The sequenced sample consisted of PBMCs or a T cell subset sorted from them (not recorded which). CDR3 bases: TGTGCCAGCAGCCAGACTAGCGGGAGACAAGAGACCCAGTACTTC. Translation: CASSQTSGRQETQYF.